This T cell receptor (beta chain) was sequenced for a study of OX40 agonist ivuxolimab in advanced cancers. Study context: Having had anti-PD-1, anti-PD-L1 or anti-CTLA-4 therapy before was allowed, and about 42% had some. Study-wide points: CD4+ and CD8+ blood T cells expanded clonally by week 6 at 0.1 to 3.0 mg/kg. More expanded clones were found, on average, in CD8+ than in CD4+ T cells.

The CDR3 runs to 13 residues. Germline V CDR1 and CDR2: KGHSH, LQKENI. V dropped 1 base and J dropped 2 bases, with 5 bases sitting between them. Concerning this clone: As yet, its antigen is unknown.

Assay: immunoSEQ multiplex PCR; the TCRdb copy retains only in-frame clones and omits some. The sample lists some 100,000 clones; around nine tenths were seen once. The specimen comprised CD4+ or CD8+ T cells sorted from blood, sampled in a trial of the OX40 agonist ivuxolimab. The chain combines TRBV18 with TRBJ1-1; D is uncertain. The clonotype originates from an adult with an advanced solid tumor such as melanoma, head and neck, liver or kidney cancer. As DNA, the CDR3 is TGTGCCAGCTCACCACAAGAAAACACTGAAGCTTTCTTT. This gives the protein CASSPQENTEAFF.